This passage covers 20 T cell receptor beta chains from one sample sequenced in a study of T cell responses to AZD1222 COVID-19 vaccine. The method was immunoSEQ multiplex PCR; TCRdb's version includes in-frame clones alone and lacks a portion of them. The table shows 84,000 or so clones, with 70% to 90% occurring only once. The material was peripheral blood, obtained on day 0 of AZD1222 vaccination. The receptors originated from an adult in good health.

This chain connects TRBV19 to TRBJ2-3; TRBD2 aligns across 7 bases. Germline loops: CDR1 LNHDA, CDR2 SQIVND (reference sequence). V shed 5 bases, J shed 0 bases, and the junction held 14 bases outside the gene matches. The CDR3 extends over 18 amino acids. The DNA for the CDR3 is TGTGCCAGTAGTCCTCCCGGGGCTAGCGGCTCTAGCACAGATACGCAGTATTTT. Translated: CASSPPGASGSSTDTQYF.

V is TRBV7-2 and J is TRBJ2-1; 7 nucleotides align to TRBD2. The CDR3 contains 16 residues. V shed 10 bases and J 5 bases; nucleotides not matched to a gene: 17. Looked up from germline, CDR1 is SGHTA and CDR2 is FQGNSA. The CDR3 loop is CAIGDSGSLPHNEQFF. The CDR3 DNA reads as TGTGCCATCGGGGATAGCGGGTCCCTCCCACACAATGAGCAGTTCTTC.

This clone occurred once. The chain carries TRBV7-3 and TRBJ2-3; perhaps TRBD2 as D (5 bases). Trimming cost V 6 bases and J 0 bases, with 13 bases left between them. The CDR3 is 15 amino acids. Germline V gene lookup returns CDR1 SGHTA and CDR2 FQGTGA. DNA of the CDR3: TGTGCCAGCAGGAAAAGCGGTATTAGCACAGATACGCAGTATTTT. Residues: CASRKSGISTDTQYF.

This chain connects TRBV9 to TRBJ2-7; D ambiguous. This CDR3 contains 13 residues. With 0 bases removed from V and 2 bases from J, the gap between germline ends came to 6 bases. Germline loops: CDR1 SGDLS, CDR2 YYNGEE. The CDR3 sequence: CASSVGAAYEQYF. The CDR3 region has the DNA TGTGCCAGCAGCGTAGGGGCCGCCTACGAGCAGTACTTC.

Here the CDR3 reads CASSVELVVGTEAFF. For the CDR3, the DNA is TGTGCCAGCAGCGTAGAGTTGGTAGTTGGGACTGAAGCTTTCTTT. The chain joins TRBV9 to TRBJ1-1; D is unclear. CDR1 is SGDLS, CDR2 YYNGEE, per germline. V was trimmed by 0 bases and J by 5 bases, leaving 14 bases between them. CDR3 size: 15 residues.

This chain uses TRBV2 with TRBJ1-3; 7 bases agree with TRBD1. Looked up from germline, CDR1 is SNHLY and CDR2 is FYNNEI. This CDR3 is built from 15 residues. V gave up 6 bases and J gave up 0 bases; unmatched junction bases: 5. CDR3 in DNA: TGTGCCAGCAGAAGACAGGGCTCCTCTGGAAACACCATATATTTT. This gives the protein CASRRQGSSGNTIYF.

This clone was observed a single time. The genes are TRBV19 and TRBJ2-1; 11 nucleotides agree with TRBD2. Germline trimming cut 5 bases from V and 8 bases from J; bases unmatched to any gene: 8. Germline V lookup: CDR1 LNHDA, CDR2 SQIVND (reference sequence). The CDR3 length is 15 residues. The DNA of the CDR3 is TGTGCCAGTAGTGCCTCTAGCGGGAGGATACATGAGCAGTTCTTC. Protein sequence: CASSASSGRIHEQFF.

The rearrangement links TRBV13 to TRBJ1-1; no clear D gene. V dropped 3 bases and J dropped 1 base, with 9 bases sitting between them. Germline CDR1 is PRHDT and CDR2 is FYEKMQ (reference sequence). The CDR3 runs 14 residues. The chain's CDR3 is CASSLGYPNTEAFF. The DNA for the CDR3 is TGTGCCAGCAGCTTGGGGTATCCGAACACTGAAGCTTTCTTT.

The chain carries TRBV10-1 and TRBJ2-4; maybe TRBD1 (6 bases). CDR3 size: 13 residues. CDR1 and CDR2 from the germline V gene are WNHNN and SYGVQD (reference sequence). Trimming stripped 6 bases from V and 7 bases from J, with 13 bases between. CDR3 sequence: CASSLDQGNIQYF. The CDR3 bases are TGCGCCAGCAGCCTTGATCAGGGGAACATTCAGTACTTC.

V and J are TRBV5-1 and TRBJ2-1; 14 nucleotides agree with TRBD2. The CDR3 runs to 15 residues. The trim removed 4 bases at V and 6 bases at J, leaving 3 bases unmatched. Looked up from germline, CDR1 is SGHRS and CDR2 is YFSETQ. The CDR3 loop reads CASSTGTSGSNEQFF. The CDR3 DNA is TGCGCCAGCAGCACCGGGACTAGCGGGAGCAATGAGCAGTTCTTC.

This chain uses TRBV11-3 with TRBJ2-1; 10 bases are a match to TRBD1. The trim removed 5 bases at V and 9 bases at J, leaving 10 bases unmatched. Per germline, CDR1 SGHNT and CDR2 YENEEA. The CDR3 length is 15 residues. The CDR3: CASSPPGTGASEQFF. CDR3 coding DNA: TGTGCCAGCAGCCCCCCTGGGACAGGGGCGAGTGAGCAGTTCTTC.

The chain couples TRBV20-1 to TRBJ2-3; D gene uncertain. V was pared by 6 bases and J by 5 bases, with 9 bases between. Germline V CDR1 and CDR2: DFQATT, SNEGSKA (reference sequence). The CDR3 has 11 residues. The CDR3 is CSALRIDTQYF. CDR3 nucleotide sequence: TGCAGTGCACTAAGAATAGATACGCAGTATTTT.

This clone has a single count. The chain joins TRBV29-1 to TRBJ2-7; perhaps TRBD2 as D (5 bases). The CDR3 covers 14 residues. CDR1 and CDR2 from the germline V gene are SQVTM and ANQGSEA. The V gene lost 4 bases and the J gene lost 4 bases, with 17 bases spanning the gap. CDR3 coding DNA: TGCAGCGTTGCAAGGGATCGACTACGGTACGAGCAGTACTTC. Translation: CSVARDRLRYEQYF.

This chain joins TRBV15 and TRBJ1-5; D might be TRBD1 (6 bases). From germline, CDR1 is LNHNV and CDR2 YYDKDF (reference sequence). Trimming cost V 3 bases and J 3 bases, with 9 bases left between them. The CDR3 is 14 residues long. CDR3 sequence reads: CATSRDRTNQPQHF. Written as DNA, the CDR3 is TGTGCCACCAGCAGGGACAGAACCAATCAGCCCCAGCATTTT. Full variable domain (outside the CDR3, taken from reference TRBV15 and TRBJ1-5): DAMVIQNPRYQVTQFGKPVTLSCSQTLNHNVMYWYQQKSSQAPKLLFHYYDKDFNNEADTPDNFQSRRPNTSFCFLDIRSPGLGDTAMYLCATSRDRTNQPQHFGDGTRLSIL.

The chain uses TRBV30 and TRBJ1-6, with 10 bases aligning to TRBD1. V was clipped by 3 bases and J by 8 bases; unmatched bases: 4. Germline CDR1 and CDR2: GTSNPN and SVGIG (reference sequence). The CDR3 runs to 14 residues. Here the CDR3 DNA reads TGTGCCTGGAGCGCAGGACAGGGGGATTCACCCCTCCACTTT. It translates to CAWSAGQGDSPLHF. The full variable domain, in which reference TRBV30 and TRBJ1-6 provide the parts outside the CDR3, is SQTIHQWPATLVQPVGSPLSLECTVEGTSNPNLYWYRQAAGRGLQLLFYSVGIGQISSEVPQNLSASRPQDRQFILSSKKLLLSDSGFYLCAWSAGQGDSPLHFGNGTRLTVT.

The rearrangement uses TRBV19 and TRBJ2-3, with D possibly matching TRBD2 (5 bases). The CDR3 has 15 residues. V lost 3 bases and J 6 bases, leaving 16 bases between the germline ends. In germline, CDR1 is LNHDA, CDR2 SQIVND (reference sequence). CDR3 sequence (DNA): TGTGCCAGTAGTATTGCTAGCTCATCATCGGATACGCAGTATTTT. It translates to CASSIASSSSDTQYF.

This chain uses TRBV7-2 with TRBJ2-1, with D maybe TRBD1 (6 bases). V was pared by 5 bases and J by 10 bases, with 15 bases between. This CDR3 is built from 13 residues. Looked up from germline, CDR1 is SGHTA and CDR2 is FQGNSA. The CDR3 nucleotides are TGTGCCAGCAGCCCAAACAGGGTAGAGGAGCAGTTCTTC. Its protein is CASSPNRVEEQFF.

The chain carries TRBV5-1 and TRBJ2-1, with 8 positions matching TRBD2. Germline V gene data show CDR1 as SGHRS and CDR2 as YFSETQ. The CDR3 totals 16 residues. Trimming took 1 base from V and 0 from J; bases not matched to a gene: 3. DNA for the CDR3: TGCGCCAGCAGCTTGTTGGGACTAGACTCCTACAATGAGCAGTTCTTC. Amino acids: CASSLLGLDSYNEQFF.

The chain uses TRBV25-1 and TRBJ2-3, with 7 bases fitting TRBD1. After removal of 5 bases from V and 0 bases from J, the junction contained 2 bases not matched to a gene. CDR1 is MGHDK, CDR2 SYGVNS, per germline. This CDR3 contains 14 residues. CDR3 nucleotides: TGTGCCAGCAGTAAGACAGGGAGCACAGATACGCAGTATTTT. It translates to CASSKTGSTDTQYF.

The chain couples TRBV5-8 to TRBJ2-1; 9 bases align to TRBD1. The germline V gene encodes CDR1 SGHTS and CDR2 YDEGEE. Trimming cost V 4 bases and J 4 bases; bases outside gene matches: 6. The CDR3 loop spans 15 amino acids. The CDR3 reads CASSGTGGTYNEQFF. In DNA form, the CDR3 reads TGTGCCAGCAGCGGAACAGGGGGCACATACAATGAGCAGTTCTTC.